These T cell receptor beta chains were read from a single sample in a study of shared clonotypes between healthy human individuals. Profiled with immunoSEQ multiplex PCR; TCRdb holds only in-frame clones, not every one. There are 1.5 million to 2.5 million clones in the sample; about 95% occur only once, and roughly 1.2% lies in the top ten. The sequencing sample was made of naive CD8+ T cells sorted from blood. All receptors derive from a young man in good health. The CDR3 runs from the conserved cysteine through the conserved F or W. The order of the fields is CDR3 DNA, CDR3 protein, D gene, J gene, clone size, V gene. The D gene is left open where the match is weak. Expanded clones are given a class, and other clones once, few, many or no size at all.

cdr3_nt: TGTGCCAGCAGGCGGAGCTCCTACGAGCAGTACTTC
cdr3_aa: CASRRSSYEQYF
d_call: .
j_call: TRBJ2-7
clone_size: .
v_call: TRBV11-2

cdr3_nt: TGTGCCATCAGTGAGGAAACTAGGGTAGGGTATGGCTACACCTTC
cdr3_aa: CAISEETRVGYGYTF
d_call: .
j_call: TRBJ1-2
clone_size: .
v_call: TRBV10-3

cdr3_nt: TGTGCCAGCAGCCTCTACGGAGGCGGGAGGAAGTATTTT
cdr3_aa: CASSLYGGGRKYF
d_call: TRBD2
j_call: TRBJ2-3
clone_size: .
v_call: TRBV5-6

cdr3_nt: TGCGCCAGCAGCTTTGGAACCGGAAAAGCGGGGGCACTACAAGAGACCCAGTACTTC
cdr3_aa: CASSFGTGKAGALQETQYF
d_call: TRBD2
j_call: TRBJ2-5
clone_size: .
v_call: TRBV5-1

cdr3_nt: TGTGCCAGCACCCCAGCAGTTGGGTTCGCGGATACGCAGTATTTT
cdr3_aa: CASTPAVGFADTQYF
d_call: .
j_call: TRBJ2-3
clone_size: .
v_call: TRBV9

cdr3_nt: TGCAGCGTTGAACGCAGACGGGAAAGTGAAAAACTGTTTTTT
cdr3_aa: CSVERRRESEKLFF
d_call: .
j_call: TRBJ1-4
clone_size: once
v_call: TRBV29-1

cdr3_nt: TGTGCCATCAGGGCCGACGGCTACAATGAGCAGTTCTTC
cdr3_aa: CAIRADGYNEQFF
d_call: .
j_call: TRBJ2-1
clone_size: .
v_call: TRBV10-3

cdr3_nt: TGCGCCAGCAGCCTACGAGTAGCGGGAGGAACCGGGGAGCTGTTTTTT
cdr3_aa: CASSLRVAGGTGELFF
d_call: TRBD2
j_call: TRBJ2-2
clone_size: .
v_call: TRBV4-3

cdr3_nt: TGTGCCAGCAGCGTGGACGGCTATGGCTACACCTTC
cdr3_aa: CASSVDGYGYTF
d_call: .
j_call: TRBJ1-2
clone_size: .
v_call: TRBV5-6

cdr3_nt: TGTGCCAGCAGCTTAGCAGCCACCGGGGAGCTGTTTTTT
cdr3_aa: CASSLAATGELFF
d_call: .
j_call: TRBJ2-2
clone_size: .
v_call: TRBV7-9

cdr3_nt: TGTGCCAGCAGGGATCTTTTGGCGGGGGAGGCCGGGGAGCTGTTTTTT
cdr3_aa: CASRDLLAGEAGELFF
d_call: TRBD2
j_call: TRBJ2-2
clone_size: .
v_call: TRBV7-9

cdr3_nt: TGCGCCAGCAGCCAAGTACCAGGGGGGGTACGGAACACTGAAGCTTTCTTT
cdr3_aa: CASSQVPGGVRNTEAFF
d_call: TRBD1
j_call: TRBJ1-1
clone_size: .
v_call: TRBV4-1

cdr3_nt: TGTGCCAGCACCCAAGTACCAGATGAAAAACTGTTTTTT
cdr3_aa: CASTQVPDEKLFF
d_call: .
j_call: TRBJ1-4
clone_size: .
v_call: TRBV7-9

cdr3_nt: TGCGCCAGCAGCCAGGACGCAATTGACGGAAGCTCCTACAATGAGCAGTTCTTC
cdr3_aa: CASSQDAIDGSSYNEQFF
d_call: .
j_call: TRBJ2-1
clone_size: .
v_call: TRBV4-3

cdr3_nt: TGTGCCAGCAGCGCGGTTCCGCTTGGTATTACACCCCTCCACTTT
cdr3_aa: CASSAVPLGITPLHF
d_call: .
j_call: TRBJ1-6
clone_size: .
v_call: TRBV9

cdr3_nt: TGCGCCAGCAGCCAAGGCCCCAGTATGAACACTGAAGCTTTCTTT
cdr3_aa: CASSQGPSMNTEAFF
d_call: .
j_call: TRBJ1-1
clone_size: .
v_call: TRBV4-1

cdr3_nt: TGTGCCAGCAGTTACTCTGGGGAGTCCTATGGCTACACCTTC
cdr3_aa: CASSYSGESYGYTF
d_call: .
j_call: TRBJ1-2
clone_size: once
v_call: TRBV6-6

cdr3_nt: TGTGCCAGCAGGGCCGGGGGGAACGAGCAGTACTTC
cdr3_aa: CASRAGGNEQYF
d_call: TRBD2
j_call: TRBJ2-7
clone_size: .
v_call: TRBV13

cdr3_nt: TGTGCCAGCAGGCAACTCCTAGGCCGGGAGCTGTTTTTT
cdr3_aa: CASRQLLGRELFF
d_call: .
j_call: TRBJ2-2
clone_size: .
v_call: TRBV2

cdr3_nt: TGTGCCAGCAGCCTAGGAGGGCAGGGGATCAATCAGCCCCAGCATTTT
cdr3_aa: CASSLGGQGINQPQHF
d_call: .
j_call: TRBJ1-5
clone_size: .
v_call: TRBV7-9

cdr3_nt: TGTGCCAGCAGCTTGGGACAGGGGACTGAGCAGTTCTTC
cdr3_aa: CASSLGQGTEQFF
d_call: TRBD1
j_call: TRBJ2-1
clone_size: .
v_call: TRBV7-8

cdr3_nt: TGTGCCAGCACCCCCATAGGGGGCGGTGAAAAACTGTTTTTT
cdr3_aa: CASTPIGGGEKLFF
d_call: TRBD1
j_call: TRBJ1-4
clone_size: once
v_call: TRBV27

cdr3_nt: TGTGCCAGCAGCATGACTAGCGGGGGCTCCTACAATGAGCAGTTCTTC
cdr3_aa: CASSMTSGGSYNEQFF
d_call: TRBD2
j_call: TRBJ2-1
clone_size: .
v_call: TRBV6-6

cdr3_nt: TGTGCCAGCAATTATCGACTAGCGGGGGGGGAGACCCAGTACTTC
cdr3_aa: CASNYRLAGGETQYF
d_call: TRBD2
j_call: TRBJ2-5
clone_size: once
v_call: TRBV7-8

cdr3_nt: TGTGCCAGCAGCTTAGCACCGCACTACGAGCAGTACTTC
cdr3_aa: CASSLAPHYEQYF
d_call: .
j_call: TRBJ2-7
clone_size: .
v_call: TRBV11-3

cdr3_nt: TGTGCCAGTTTGACCCTCGGCACTGAAGCTTTCTTT
cdr3_aa: CASLTLGTEAFF
d_call: .
j_call: TRBJ1-1
clone_size: .
v_call: TRBV6-6

cdr3_nt: TGTGCCAGCAGCCCCGGGGTTCTCTACGAGCAGTACTTC
cdr3_aa: CASSPGVLYEQYF
d_call: .
j_call: TRBJ2-7
clone_size: .
v_call: TRBV7-9

cdr3_nt: TGCGCCAGCAGCCAAGATCCCCTGGTGGTCGAGCAGTACTTC
cdr3_aa: CASSQDPLVVEQYF
d_call: .
j_call: TRBJ2-7
clone_size: .
v_call: TRBV4-1

cdr3_nt: TGTGCCAGCAGGGCCCCAGCGGAGATAGCCAAAAACATTCAGTACTTC
cdr3_aa: CASRAPAEIAKNIQYF
d_call: .
j_call: TRBJ2-4
clone_size: .
v_call: TRBV28

cdr3_nt: TGTGCCAGCAGTTTATCCGCGGATAACTATGGCTACACCTTC
cdr3_aa: CASSLSADNYGYTF
d_call: .
j_call: TRBJ1-2
clone_size: .
v_call: TRBV27

cdr3_nt: TGTGCCTGCCTGACAGGGGAGAAGTTCACCGGGGAGCTGTTTTTT
cdr3_aa: CACLTGEKFTGELFF
d_call: TRBD1
j_call: TRBJ2-2
clone_size: .
v_call: TRBV30

cdr3_nt: TGTGCCAGCAGCCAAAGAGACAGGGGCCAAGAGACCCAGTACTTC
cdr3_aa: CASSQRDRGQETQYF
d_call: TRBD1
j_call: TRBJ2-5
clone_size: .
v_call: TRBV11-2

cdr3_nt: TGTGCCAGCAGCGTAGGGAGGGCAGGCGGCTATGGCTACACCTTC
cdr3_aa: CASSVGRAGGYGYTF
d_call: .
j_call: TRBJ1-2
clone_size: .
v_call: TRBV9

cdr3_nt: TGTGCCAGCAGTTTATCAGGCCCCGAAGGTTATGGCTACACCTTC
cdr3_aa: CASSLSGPEGYGYTF
d_call: .
j_call: TRBJ1-2
clone_size: few
v_call: TRBV27

cdr3_nt: TGCGCCAGCAGCTTGGGGGGTGTCTACGAGCAGTACTTC
cdr3_aa: CASSLGGVYEQYF
d_call: .
j_call: TRBJ2-7
clone_size: .
v_call: TRBV5-1

cdr3_nt: TGTGCCAGCAGCTTTTTGAAACAGGGAGAGATCTATGGCTACACCTTC
cdr3_aa: CASSFLKQGEIYGYTF
d_call: .
j_call: TRBJ1-2
clone_size: .
v_call: TRBV7-6

cdr3_nt: TGTGCCAGCTCTCACTGGGGCGCGAACACCGGGGAGCTGTTTTTT
cdr3_aa: CASSHWGANTGELFF
d_call: .
j_call: TRBJ2-2
clone_size: .
v_call: TRBV27

cdr3_nt: TGCGCCAGCAGCTTGGAGAGCGGCCCTCCCACAGATACGCAGTATTTT
cdr3_aa: CASSLESGPPTDTQYF
d_call: .
j_call: TRBJ2-3
clone_size: .
v_call: TRBV5-1

cdr3_nt: TGTGCCAGCAGCCTTCTCTTAAACACTGAAGCTTTCTTT
cdr3_aa: CASSLLLNTEAFF
d_call: .
j_call: TRBJ1-1
clone_size: .
v_call: TRBV28

cdr3_nt: TGTGCCAGCAGCTTAACGACCCGGGACAGGGGCCGCCCGGACTATGGCTACACCTTC
cdr3_aa: CASSLTTRDRGRPDYGYTF
d_call: TRBD1
j_call: TRBJ1-2
clone_size: .
v_call: TRBV13

cdr3_nt: TGTGCCATCTCTCCGATGGCAGGCTACAATGAGCAGTTCTTC
cdr3_aa: CAISPMAGYNEQFF
d_call: .
j_call: TRBJ2-1
clone_size: once
v_call: TRBV7-9

cdr3_nt: TGTGCCAGCAGCCAAGTACCGGGACAGGCTAACTATGGCTACACCTTC
cdr3_aa: CASSQVPGQANYGYTF
d_call: TRBD1
j_call: TRBJ1-2
clone_size: .
v_call: TRBV4-2